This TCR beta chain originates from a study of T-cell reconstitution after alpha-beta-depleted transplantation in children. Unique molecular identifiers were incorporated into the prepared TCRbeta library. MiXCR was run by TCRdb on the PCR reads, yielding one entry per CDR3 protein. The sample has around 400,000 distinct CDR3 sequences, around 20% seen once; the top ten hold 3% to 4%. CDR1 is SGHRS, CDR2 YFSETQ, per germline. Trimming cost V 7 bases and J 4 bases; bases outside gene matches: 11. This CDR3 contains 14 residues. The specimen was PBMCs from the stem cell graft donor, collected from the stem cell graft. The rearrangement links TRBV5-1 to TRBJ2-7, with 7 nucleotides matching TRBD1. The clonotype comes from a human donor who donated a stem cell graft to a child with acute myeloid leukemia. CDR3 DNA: TGCGCCAGCGCCTCGAAACAGGGGATATACGAGCAGTACTTC. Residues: CASASKQGIYEQYF.